The 29 T cell receptor beta chains given below trace back to one sample, sequenced in a study of tumor and adjacent non-tumor tissue in lung cancer. The template was RNA from unsorted bulk tissue. Distant lung tissue was collected more than 3 cm away from the tumor edge. TCRbeta libraries were built with three rounds of nested PCR, modified from ARM-PCR. TCRdb reprocessed the multiplex PCR reads with MiXCR, giving one entry per CDR3 protein. Among about 75,000 distinct CDR3 sequences listed, 55% to 70% were seen once. The sequenced material came from distant non-tumor lung tissue. Receptor source: a woman between 50 and 59 years old with non-small cell lung cancer.

CDR3 sequence (DNA): TGTGCCAGCAGCTATCTTGGAGATACACAGCATTTT. Protein product: CASSYLGDTQHF. The chain employs TRBV11-2 and TRBJ2-3; D ambiguous. The J call may be incorrect, as the DNA end agrees better with TRBJ1-5. The CDR3 has 12 amino acids. CDR1 and CDR2 from the germline V gene are SGHAT and FQNNGV.

The chain is built from TRBV11-2 and TRBJ2-7, with 10 nucleotides matching TRBD2. CDR1 and CDR2 (germline): SGHAT, FQNNGV. With V trimmed by 1 base and J by 7 bases, 16 bases remained unmatched. The CDR3 has 18 amino acids. In nucleotides, the CDR3 is TGTGCCAGCAGCTTAGCCACACTAGCGGGAAGTAACTCCTCAGAGCAGTACTTC. Its protein product is CASSLATLAGSNSSEQYF.

The chain couples TRBV12-3 or TRBV12-4 to TRBJ2-7, with D tentatively TRBD1 or TRBD2 (5 bases each). V lost 2 bases, J lost 3 bases, and 14 bases lay in between. The CDR3 length is 15 residues. CDR3 coding DNA: TGTGCCAGCAGTTTAATGGGACCGCCCTTCTACGAGCAGTACTTC. This gives the protein CASSLMGPPFYEQYF.

As for this clonotype: The junction departs from germline at one end; a sequencing error may be responsible. The rearrangement joins TRBV12-3 or TRBV12-4 to TRBJ1-4, with D perhaps matching TRBD1 (6 bases). The CDR3 length is 13 residues. For the CDR3, the DNA is TGTACCAGACACAGGGCCACTAATGAAAAACTGTTTTTT. Protein: CTRHRATNEKLFF.

In its sample, this clonotype was seen once. The V call is TRBV20-1, the J call TRBJ2-1; the match to TRBD2 covers 14 bases. CDR1 is DFQATT and CDR2 is SNEGSKA in the germline V gene (reference sequence). The CDR3 runs to 16 residues. V lost 6 bases to trimming and J lost 5 bases; unmatched junction nucleotides: 9. CDR3 amino acids: CSAGTSGRKVHNEQFF. CDR3 nucleotide sequence: TGCAGTGCAGGGACTAGCGGGAGAAAGGTACACAATGAGCAGTTCTTC.

As to this clonotype: At one of its ends the junction is not consistent with the germline gene, which may arise from a read error. J is TRBJ2-3 and V is TRBV5-6; 8 bases agree with TRBD1. CDR3 size: 16 residues. In germline, CDR1 is SGHDT, CDR2 YYEEEE. CDR3 DNA sequence: TGTGCCAACAGCCGTACACCAACAGGGGGAGTGGATACGCAATATTTT. This translates into CANSRTPTGGVDTQYF.

Of note for this clonotype: A much larger clone differs from this one at a single base, so this may be a read error. V is TRBV10-2 and J is TRBJ2-7; 9 bases align to TRBD1. Trimming cost V 5 bases and J 4 bases; bases outside gene matches: 6. Germline lookup yields CDR1 WSHSY and CDR2 SAAADI. The CDR3 length is 14 residues. The CDR3 sequence: CASSYPGQGYEQYF. The CDR3 bases are TGCGCCAGCAGTTATCCGGGACAGGGATACGAGCAGTACTTC.

About this clonotype: One base away lies a much larger clone, so this may be a sequencing read error. CDR3 protein: CSASSTGIKDKNIQYF. In nucleotides, the CDR3 is TGCAGTGCTAGTTCTACCGGGATTAAAGACAAAAACATTCAGTACTTC. V and J are TRBV20-1 and TRBJ2-4; tentatively, D is TRBD2 (5 bases). The CDR3 contains 16 residues. CDR1 is DFQATT, CDR2 SNEGSKA, per germline (reference sequence). V was trimmed by 3 bases and J by 3 bases, leaving 18 bases between them.

The chain combines TRBV20-1 with TRBJ2-3; tentatively, D is TRBD2 (5 bases). Per the germline V gene, CDR1 is DFQATT and CDR2 is SNEGSKA (reference sequence). The CDR3 extends over 15 amino acids. The CDR3 nucleotides are TGCGGTACAAAGACTATCGGGATGTTGGAAGATACGCAGTATTTT. As protein: CGTKTIGMLEDTQYF.

A word on this clonotype: Given a much more abundant clone one base away, this may be a read error. The chain links TRBV12-3 or TRBV12-4 to TRBJ1-2; the D gene is possibly TRBD1 (5 bases). V dropped 8 bases and J dropped 8 bases, with 18 bases sitting between them. CDR3 length: 13 amino acids. Here the CDR3 reads CASGPGDGAGYTF. The CDR3 DNA reads as TGTGCCAGCGGACCGGGAGACGGGGCGGGCTACACCTTC.

The chain has TRBV30 and TRBJ2-1; TRBD2 aligns across 10 bases. Germline V gene data show CDR1 as GTSNPN and CDR2 as SVGIG (reference sequence). The trim removed 1 base at V and 8 bases at J, leaving 5 bases unmatched. The CDR3 runs 14 residues. The DNA for the CDR3 is TGTGCCTGGAGTGCTGTAGCGGGAGGCTATGAGCAGTTCTTC. Its protein product is CAWSAVAGGYEQFF.

Turning to this clonotype: The junction differs from germline at one of its ends, possibly a read error. The chain couples TRBV7-9 to TRBJ2-2; TRBD2 matches 7 bases. Per the germline V gene, CDR1 is SEHNR and CDR2 is FQNEAQ (reference sequence). This CDR3 is 16 amino acids long. In DNA, the CDR3 is TGTGCCAGCAGCACCGTGGGACTAAAGGTGACCGGGGAGCTGCTTTTT. Translated: CASSTVGLKVTGELLF.

The rearrangement joins TRBV4-2 to TRBJ2-7; TRBD2 matches 9 bases. The CDR3 contains 14 residues. Trimming took 0 bases from V and 13 from J; bases not matched to a gene: 10. The germline gives CDR1 LGHNA, CDR2 YNFKEQ. CDR3 sequence (DNA): TGTGCCAGCAGCCAAGAGGCTAGCGGGGAGTCGTTATACTTC. It yields the protein CASSQEASGESLYF.

This clonotype was picked up a small number of times. The J gene is TRBJ1-1, the V gene TRBV7-8; unclear D gene. The CDR3 sequence is 15 residues long. Per germline, CDR1 SGHVS and CDR2 FQNEAQ. V shed 3 bases and J shed 1 base, with 12 bases lying between them. The DNA of the CDR3 is TGTGCCAGCAGCTTTTCTGGGCAGTCGAACACTGAAGCTTTCTTT. Translated, it gives CASSFSGQSNTEAFF.

This clonotype was counted ten times or more. This rearrangement joins TRBV18 to TRBJ2-5, with D unclear. The CDR3 spans 14 residues. V gave up 0 bases and J gave up 2 bases, with 7 bases separating them. Germline V gives CDR1 KGHSH, CDR2 LQKENI. DNA of the CDR3: TGTGCCAGCTCACCACCCTGGACGCAAGAGACCCAGTACTTC. This gives the protein CASSPPWTQETQYF.

This clonotype came up a few times. The chain recombines TRBV11-2 with TRBJ2-3, with 7 bases that match TRBD1. Germline CDR1 reads SGHAT; CDR2 reads FQNNGV. The CDR3 loop spans 13 amino acids. Germline trimming cut 7 bases from V and 11 bases from J; bases unmatched to any gene: 12. The chain's CDR3 is CASNLKGGQMQYF. CDR3 in DNA: TGTGCCAGCAATTTAAAAGGGGGACAGATGCAGTATTTT.

The V gene is TRBV20-1, the J gene TRBJ2-3, with 11 nucleotides matching TRBD2. The germline V gene encodes CDR1 DFQATT and CDR2 SNEGSKA (reference sequence). Unmatched junction bases numbered 15, after V lost 6 bases and J lost 4 bases. CDR3 length: 17 amino acids. This CDR3 is CSAETISGRDSADTQYF. CDR3 sequence (DNA): TGCAGTGCCGAGACGATTAGCGGGAGGGATAGCGCAGATACGCAGTATTTT.

Ten or more counts support this clonotype. The chain links TRBV20-1 to TRBJ2-1; TRBD1 aligns across 9 bases. The germline V gene has CDR1 DFQATT and CDR2 SNEGSKA (reference sequence). The CDR3 loop spans 14 amino acids. CDR3: CSVFRDRDDNEQFF. CDR3 in DNA: TGCAGCGTTTTCCGGGACAGGGATGACAATGAGCAGTTCTTC.

This clonotype was observed a single time. The chain has TRBV11-2 and TRBJ2-3; D call uncertain. Trimming left V 5 bases short and J 0 bases short, with 21 bases between. This CDR3 has 18 residues. Germline V gene sequence: CDR1 SGHAT, CDR2 FQNNGV. The CDR3 DNA reads TGTGCCAGCAGCATCCAAGGGATTCGGATATCTAGCACAGATACGCAGTATTTT. Translated, it gives CASSIQGIRISSTDTQYF. Full variable domain (remainder filled in from reference TRBV11-2 and TRBJ2-3): EAGVAQSPRYKIIEKRQSVAFWCNPISGHATLYWYQQILGQGPKLLIQFQNNGVVDDSQLPKDRFSAERLKGVDSTLKIQPAKLEDSAVYLCASSIQGIRISSTDTQYFGPGTRLTVL.

Concerning this clonotype: This may come from a read error, since a much larger clone is one base off. J is TRBJ2-7 and V is TRBV20-1, with 7 bases identical to TRBD2. V lost 4 bases and J lost 4; bases outside the gene matches: 4. There are 12 residues in the CDR3. Germline V gene data show CDR1 as DFQATT and CDR2 as SNEGSKA (reference sequence). As DNA, the CDR3 is TGCAGTGCTAATGAGGGAGGGTACGAGCAGTACTTC. Amino acid sequence: CSANEGGYEQYF.

V gene TRBV20-1 combines with J gene TRBJ2-1; D gene uncertain. This CDR3 region has 16 residues. Germline loops: CDR1 DFQATT, CDR2 SNEGSKA (reference sequence). Trimming pared 5 bases from V and 7 bases from J, leaving 24 bases between. DNA of the CDR3: TGCAGTGCTCCCATCCACTTGGTGAACTTGGTGAATGAGCAGTTCTTC. It encodes CSAPIHLVNLVNEQFF.

Comment on this clonotype: Just one base apart from a much larger clone, this may be a read error. This chain links TRBV20-1 with TRBJ2-7; D not certain. This CDR3 is 13 amino acids long. Between the trimmed V and J ends, which lost 2 bases and 5 bases, there was a span of 13 bases. Germline V gene sequence: CDR1 DFQATT, CDR2 SNEGSKA (reference sequence). CDR3 sequence reads: CSARNTVADEQYF. The CDR3 coding sequence is TGCAGTGCTAGAAATACAGTGGCGGACGAGCAGTACTTC.

In this sample, this clonotype turned up a few times. It may be a read error: a sequence one base away is much more abundant. V gene TRBV6-1 combines with J gene TRBJ1-5, with 8 bases aligning to TRBD1. The germline gives CDR1 MNHNS, CDR2 SASEGT. V trimming: 5 bases; J trimming: 9 bases; junction bases outside the gene matches: 9. The CDR3 is made up of 14 amino acids. The CDR3 protein is CASSPDRVIRPQHF. The CDR3 DNA follows: TGTGCCAGCAGTCCGGACAGGGTGATAAGGCCCCAGCATTTT.

Note on this clonotype: One end of the junction fails to match germline, which may point to a read error. The genes are TRBV11-2 and TRBJ1-1; D is uncertain. Germline-derived CDR1 and CDR2 are SGHAT and FQNNGV. The CDR3 length is 13 residues. CDR3 amino acids: CASGLVDNTEVFF. The CDR3 region has the DNA TGTGCCAGCGGCTTAGTGGATAACACTGAAGTTTTCTTT.

Worth noting for this clonotype: Germline and junction disagree at one end, which may indicate a read error. Here the CDR3 reads CASSSSEGRGNF. In DNA form, the CDR3 reads TGTGCCAGCAGTTCGTCAGAGGGCCGGGGGAACTTC. This chain joins TRBV12-3 or TRBV12-4 and TRBJ2-7, with a weak D call TRBD2 (6 bases). This CDR3 is built from 12 residues.

In this sample, this clonotype turned up once. Because it lacks the conserved phenylalanine or tryptophan at the end, this CDR3 is likely a read error. The DNA is omitted, as the CDR3 cannot be located on it reliably, and the CDR3 follows TCRdb's listing. This rearrangement joins TRBV11-2 to TRBJ2-7; the D call of TRBD1 is as the table states it, not checked on the DNA. The CDR3 spans 15 amino acids, including both terminal residues. CDR1 is SGHAT and CDR2 is FQNNGV in the germline V gene. The CDR3: CASSSETGRTYEHYL.

Details on this clonotype: A read error may produce the germline difference seen at one junction end. The CDR3 DNA reads TGTGTCAGCAGCTTGGTGGGGCCAAGAACCGGGGAGCTGTTTTTT. Translated: CVSSLVGPRTGELFF. The gene calls are TRBV5-6 and TRBJ2-2; D possibly corresponds to TRBD1 (5 bases). The CDR3 sequence is 15 residues long. The germline CDR1 and CDR2 sequences are SGHDT and YYEEEE.

Turning to this clonotype: Germline and junction disagree at one end, which may indicate a read error. This chain joins TRBV11-3 and TRBJ2-1, with a tentative D call TRBD2 (5 bases). This CDR3 comprises 13 residues. From germline, CDR1 is SGHNT and CDR2 YENEEA. The CDR3 sequence: CTSSLGGENEQFF. The DNA for the CDR3 is TGTACCAGCAGCTTAGGAGGAGAAAATGAGCAGTTCTTC.

As regards this clonotype: A much larger clone sits a single nucleotide away, making a read error possible. The chain employs TRBV20-1 and TRBJ1-2; unclear D gene. Trimming shortened V by 5 bases and J by 3 bases, and 16 bases separated the two germline ends. CDR1 is DFQATT and CDR2 is SNEGSKA in the germline V gene (reference sequence). This CDR3 spans 14 amino acids. The CDR3 reads CSAPMNVLDYGYTF. Here the CDR3 DNA reads TGCAGTGCTCCAATGAACGTGTTGGACTATGGCTACACCTTC.